Presented here are 32 T cell receptor beta chains from one specimen sequenced in a study of blood T cell repertoires in COVID-19. Generated by immunoSEQ multiplex PCR, the TCRdb table keeps only in-frame clones and is missing some. The sample contains approximately 280,000 clones, approximately 80% of which appear only once. The sequencing sample was made of PBMCs or T cells enriched from blood (not recorded which). The receptors stem from a man aged 35 to 55 who had been exposed to COVID-19.

This chain connects TRBV30 to TRBJ1-6; TRBD1 agrees at 9 bases. The CDR3 has 14 amino acids. The junction had 4 bases not matched to a gene; V was cut back by 3 bases and J by 7 bases. Germline CDR1 and CDR2: GTSNPN and SVGIG (reference sequence). Written as DNA, the CDR3 is TGTGCCTGGAGCCAGGACAGGGGAAATTCACCCCTCCACTTT. This codes for CAWSQDRGNSPLHF.

The chain links TRBV27 to TRBJ2-7; 8 bases are a match to TRBD1. This CDR3 region has 14 residues. Trimming took 10 bases from V and 6 from J; bases not matched to a gene: 14. Germline-derived CDR1 and CDR2 are MNHEY and SMNVEV (reference sequence). CDR3: CATKKDRAFAEQYF. Written as DNA, the CDR3 is TGTGCCACCAAAAAGGACAGGGCGTTTGCCGAGCAGTACTTC.

The V call is TRBV5-1, the J call TRBJ1-6; D might be TRBD1 (5 bases). Trimming stripped 2 bases from V and 5 bases from J, with 8 bases between. CDR3 size: 14 residues. Germline V gene sequence: CDR1 SGHRS, CDR2 YFSETQ. CDR3 amino acids: CASSFTGDNSPLHF. Written as DNA, the CDR3 is TGCGCCAGCAGCTTTACGGGGGATAATTCACCCCTCCACTTT.

V usage is TRBV5-5 and J usage is TRBJ1-1, with D possibly matching TRBD1 (5 bases). Germline V gene lookup returns CDR1 SGHKS and CDR2 YYEKEE (reference sequence). Trimming stripped 0 bases from V and 2 bases from J, with 11 bases between. This CDR3 region has 15 residues. CDR3: CASSLEPTVNTEAFF. The CDR3 bases are TGTGCCAGCAGCTTGGAACCGACAGTAAACACTGAAGCTTTCTTT.

The chain is built from TRBV2 and TRBJ2-7; D perhaps matches TRBD1 (6 bases). CDR3 length: 15 residues. Trimming cost V 6 bases and J 0 bases, with 15 bases left between them. Germline V gives CDR1 SNHLY, CDR2 FYNNEI. DNA for the CDR3: TGTGCCAGCAGCAGACCACAGGGTAGCTCCTACGAGCAGTACTTC. Amino acids: CASSRPQGSSYEQYF.

The chain has TRBV25-1 and TRBJ1-2; D not resolved. This CDR3 is 14 amino acids long. V lost 2 bases and J lost 4, with 11 bases in between. Germline CDR1 is MGHDK and CDR2 is SYGVNS. CDR3 coding DNA: TGTGCCAGCAGTGAAAGCGAGCCCCGCTATGGCTACACCTTC. It codes for CASSESEPRYGYTF.

The V and J genes are TRBV3-1 (or the pseudogene TRBV3-2) and TRBJ1-6; the D gene is possibly TRBD1 (5 bases). Trimming shortened V by 4 bases and J by 10 bases, and 14 bases separated the two germline ends. The germline V gene encodes CDR1 LGHDT and CDR2 YNNKEL (reference sequence). The CDR3 spans 14 residues. As DNA, the CDR3 is TGTGCCAGCAGCCTTCCGATCGGGGGATCACCCCTCCACTTT. Residues: CASSLPIGGSPLHF.

The chain is built from TRBV5-1 and TRBJ2-7, with 14 bases matching TRBD2. In germline, CDR1 is SGHRS, CDR2 YFSETQ. The V and J ends lost 3 bases and 12 bases, in that order; junction bases with no gene match: 11. This CDR3 is 15 amino acids long. The CDR3 region has the DNA TGCGCCAGCAGCTATACTGGGACTAGCGGGAGTGAGGCGTACTTC. Protein product: CASSYTGTSGSEAYF.

The CDR3 DNA reads as TGTGCCAGTGGAAGATACGGCGGGAGCTACGAGCAGTACTTC. Its protein is CASGRYGGSYEQYF. V is TRBV10-3 and J is TRBJ2-7, with 7 bases lining up with TRBD2. This CDR3 has 14 residues. With 10 bases clipped from V and 3 bases from J, the junction kept 12 bases outside the gene matches. Germline V gene data show CDR1 as ENHRY and CDR2 as SYGVKD.

This clone was detected only a few times. CDR3 protein: CASSQNPSLGAGYF. CDR3 bases: TGTGCCAGCAGCCAAAACCCGAGCTTGGGGGCAGGGTACTTC. The chain couples TRBV3-1 (or the pseudogene TRBV3-2) to TRBJ2-4, with D maybe TRBD1 (6 bases). Trimming removed 2 bases at V and 15 bases at J, with 20 bases between. This CDR3 has 14 residues. Germline V CDR1 and CDR2: LGHDT, YNNKEL (reference sequence).

This clone was seen a few times. This chain joins TRBV7-2 and TRBJ2-7, with D possibly being TRBD2 (5 bases). This CDR3 contains 16 residues. V gave up 2 bases and J gave up 6 bases, with 20 bases separating them. Germline loops: CDR1 SGHTA, CDR2 FQGNSA. CDR3 bases: TGTGCCAGCAGCTTATCCCCGGGATCTCTCATTGGCGAGCAGTACTTC. Protein product: CASSLSPGSLIGEQYF.

CDR3 loop: CASSLGGRRANEQFF. In DNA form, the CDR3 reads TGTGCCAGCAGCTTGGGCGGGAGGAGGGCTAATGAGCAGTTCTTC. This sequence joins TRBV5-6 and TRBJ2-1; the match to TRBD2 covers 8 bases. This CDR3 has 15 amino acids. Germline CDR1 SGHDT, CDR2 YYEEEE. V lost 0 bases, J lost 7 bases, and 6 bases stayed unmatched.

This clone was recorded a few times. V and J are TRBV9 and TRBJ2-7, with no clear D. Trimming cost V 0 bases and J 6 bases, with 13 bases left between them. CDR3 size: 14 residues. Germline V gene sequence: CDR1 SGDLS, CDR2 YYNGEE. The CDR3 DNA reads as TGTGCCAGCAGCGTAGCAAGCGTGAGTGCCGAGCAGTACTTC. It yields the protein CASSVASVSAEQYF.

The rearrangement links TRBV5-1 to TRBJ2-5; D gene uncertain. The length of the CDR3 is 13 residues. V dropped 5 bases and J dropped 4 bases, with 12 bases sitting between them. In germline, CDR1 is SGHRS, CDR2 YFSETQ. The CDR3 reads CASSISVRETQYF. In DNA form, the CDR3 reads TGCGCCAGCAGTATCTCAGTCCGAGAGACCCAGTACTTC.

As concerns this clone: Other DNA sequences in the sample encode the same CDR3. The J gene is TRBJ2-5, the V gene TRBV7-3, with D possibly being TRBD1 (6 bases). This CDR3 is built from 14 residues. From germline, CDR1 is SGHTA and CDR2 FQGTGA. The V end was cut by 6 bases, the J end by 1 base, with 12 bases between. CDR3 loop: CASSQGTTQETQYF. As DNA, the CDR3 is TGTGCCAGCAGTCAGGGGACAACCCAAGAGACCCAGTACTTC.

V usage is TRBV25-1 and J usage is TRBJ1-2, with a tentative D call TRBD1 (5 bases). Trimming left V 6 bases short and J 0 bases short, with 11 bases between. The CDR3 spans 14 residues. In germline, CDR1 is MGHDK, CDR2 SYGVNS. In nucleotides, the CDR3 is TGTGCCAGCAGCCAGGGAATAGCTAACTATGGCTACACCTTC. Its protein is CASSQGIANYGYTF.

V is TRBV19 and J is TRBJ1-3; TRBD1 agrees at 9 bases. V gave up 4 bases and J gave up 7 bases; unmatched junction bases: 11. Per germline, CDR1 LNHDA and CDR2 SQIVND (reference sequence). The CDR3 has 16 residues. The CDR3 sequence is CASSNTGGLLSNTIYF. In nucleotides, the CDR3 is TGTGCCAGTAGTAATACAGGGGGCCTTCTTTCGAACACCATATATTTT.

The chain joins TRBV10-3 to TRBJ1-1; 9 bases align to TRBD1. Unmatched junction bases numbered 4, after V lost 4 bases and J lost 4 bases. CDR1 and CDR2 from the germline V gene are ENHRY and SYGVKD. The CDR3 spans 14 residues. CDR3 sequence: CAISVGTGSTEAFF. The CDR3 DNA is TGTGCCATCAGTGTGGGGACAGGGAGCACTGAAGCTTTCTTT.

The chain links TRBV5-5 to TRBJ1-2, with TRBD1 identical over 7 bases. The CDR3 has 15 amino acids. The germline V gene encodes CDR1 SGHKS and CDR2 YYEKEE (reference sequence). V shed 4 bases and J 4 bases; nucleotides not matched to a gene: 10. CDR3 sequence (DNA): TGTGCCAGCAGCCGTGGAGGGGGCGCGGCCTATGGCTACACCTTC. Its translation: CASSRGGGAAYGYTF.

J is TRBJ2-5 and V is TRBV9; TRBD1 matches 9 bases. V gave up 4 bases and J gave up 2 bases; unmatched junction bases: 6. Germline lookup yields CDR1 SGDLS and CDR2 YYNGEE. The CDR3 is 15 residues long. CDR3 amino acids: CASSPGTGIQETQYF. The CDR3 DNA reads TGTGCCAGCAGCCCCGGGACAGGGATACAAGAGACCCAGTACTTC.

V gene TRBV5-4 combines with J gene TRBJ2-7; D is possibly TRBD2 (6 bases). This CDR3 contains 14 residues. V shed 3 bases and J shed 2 bases, with 12 bases lying between them. Looked up from germline, CDR1 is SGHNT and CDR2 is YYREEE (reference sequence). Written as DNA, the CDR3 is TGTGCCAGCAGCTCGACTAGTGGGACCTACGAGCAGTACTTC. It translates to CASSSTSGTYEQYF.

V is TRBV30 and J is TRBJ1-2; unclear D gene. The germline V gene has CDR1 GTSNPN and CDR2 SVGIG (reference sequence). Trimming left V 0 bases short and J 10 bases short, with 9 bases between. The CDR3 consists of 11 residues. The CDR3 spells CAWSVLQSYTF. In DNA form, the CDR3 reads TGTGCCTGGAGTGTATTACAGTCCTACACCTTC.

V usage is TRBV12-3 or TRBV12-4 and J usage is TRBJ2-1, with D uncertain. The length of the CDR3 is 12 residues. Trimming shortened V by 5 bases and J by 6 bases, and 8 bases separated the two germline ends. CDR3 sequence (DNA): TGTGCCAGCAGTCGGAACAGCAATGAGCAGTTCTTC. It encodes CASSRNSNEQFF.

The J gene is TRBJ1-2, the V gene TRBV6-5, with TRBD1 identical over 9 bases. Germline CDR1 and CDR2: MNHEY and SVGAGI. V dropped 5 bases and J dropped 8; count of bases not matched to a gene: 3. The CDR3 totals 12 residues. CDR3 sequence: CASSRQGDGYTF. The CDR3 DNA is TGTGCCAGCAGTCGACAGGGGGACGGCTACACCTTC.

The sample holds a few counts of this clone. V gene TRBV6-5 combines with J gene TRBJ2-2; 7 bases line up with TRBD1. CDR3 length equals 14 residues. Looked up from germline, CDR1 is MNHEY and CDR2 is SVGAGI. The trim removed 5 bases at V and 7 bases at J, leaving 7 bases unmatched. Written as DNA, the CDR3 is TGTGCCAGCAGTCTGACAGGGACGGTCGGGGAGCTGTTTTTT. Translating it yields CASSLTGTVGELFF.

V gene TRBV5-5 combines with J gene TRBJ2-1; no clear D. The CDR3 totals 15 residues. V dropped 2 bases and J dropped 0 bases, with 9 bases sitting between them. Germline V lookup: CDR1 SGHKS, CDR2 YYEKEE (reference sequence). The CDR3 sequence: CASSFGEISYNEQFF. CDR3 bases: TGTGCCAGCAGCTTTGGAGAGATCTCCTACAATGAGCAGTTCTTC.

The genes are TRBV7-3 and TRBJ1-4; no clear D gene. The ends were cut back, 11 bases at V and 5 bases at J, with 18 bases in the middle. The CDR3 runs 14 residues. In germline, CDR1 is SGHTA, CDR2 FQGTGA. The CDR3: CAGPYGERNEKLFF. The CDR3 nucleotides read TGTGCCGGACCATACGGGGAGAGGAATGAAAAACTGTTTTTT.

This chain uses TRBV2 with TRBJ1-1; 8 bases match TRBD1. With 0 bases clipped from V and 6 bases from J, the junction kept 6 bases outside the gene matches. This CDR3 is 15 amino acids long. From germline, CDR1 is SNHLY and CDR2 FYNNEI. The CDR3 nucleotides are TGTGCCAGCAGTGAAGCGGGCAGGGGGCCCTCTGAAGCTTTCTTT. This codes for CASSEAGRGPSEAFF.

The chain uses TRBV21-1 and TRBJ2-7; no DNA check was done on the table's D call, TRBD1. TRBV21-1 is a pseudogene segment. This CDR3 region has 14 residues. The DNA for the CDR3 is TGTGCCAGCAGCCCTAAAACAGGGGCGTACGAGCAGTACTTC. It codes for CASSPKTGAYEQYF.

The chain couples TRBV25-1 to TRBJ2-7; D might be TRBD2 (5 bases). The CDR3 is made up of 14 amino acids. V was cut by 5 bases and J by 3 bases, with 14 bases left in between. Germline values: CDR1 MGHDK, CDR2 SYGVNS. As DNA, the CDR3 is TGTGCCAGCAGTACCCAACTAGGTATCTACGAGCAGTACTTC. Translated, it gives CASSTQLGIYEQYF.

CDR3 sequence: CAWSRGDTQYF. CDR3 nucleotide sequence: TGTGCCTGGAGTCGCGGAGATACGCAGTATTTT. The V call is TRBV30, the J call TRBJ2-3; D is undetermined. Trimming took 2 bases from V and 5 from J, leaving 5 bases between them. The V gene's germline CDR1 is GTSNPN and CDR2 SVGIG (reference sequence). The CDR3 loop spans 11 amino acids.

This sequence joins TRBV19 and TRBJ1-6; 9 bases fit TRBD1. Germline CDR1 reads LNHDA; CDR2 reads SQIVND (reference sequence). The CDR3 is 17 residues long. With 5 bases clipped from V and 7 bases from J, the junction kept 12 bases outside the gene matches. The CDR3 DNA is TGTGCCAGTAGTCTCGATACCCGGACAGGGGCGAATTCACCCCTCCACTTT. It encodes CASSLDTRTGANSPLHF.